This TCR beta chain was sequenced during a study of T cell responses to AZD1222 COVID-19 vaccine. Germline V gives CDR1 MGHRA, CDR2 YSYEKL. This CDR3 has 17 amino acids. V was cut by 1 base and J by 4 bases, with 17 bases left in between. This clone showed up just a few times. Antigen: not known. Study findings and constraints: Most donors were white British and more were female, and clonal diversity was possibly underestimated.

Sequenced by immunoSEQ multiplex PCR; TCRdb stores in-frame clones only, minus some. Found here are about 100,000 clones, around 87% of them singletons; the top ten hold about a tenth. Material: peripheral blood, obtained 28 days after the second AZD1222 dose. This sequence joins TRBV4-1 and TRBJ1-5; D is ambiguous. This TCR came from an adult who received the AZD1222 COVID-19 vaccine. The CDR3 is CASSQGASDVSNQPQHF. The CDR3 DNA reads TGCGCCAGCAGCCAAGGGGCATCGGACGTCTCAAATCAGCCCCAGCATTTT.